The TCR beta chain under discussion was sequenced for a study of blood T cell repertoires in COVID-19. Study background: Spain, Italy and the United States supplied samples that represented acute and convalescent COVID-19. Sources were T cells, B-cell-depleted T cells, or PBMCs; the material itself was cDNA or gDNA.

Authors' analysis steps: Reference gene primer amplification yielded estimated nucleated cell counts. The assay was immunoSEQ multiplex PCR, and TCRdb's table has in-frame clones only and misses some. V, J and clone size are those of that table, while D and trimming were read from the DNA. The profile shows approximately 280,000 clones, around nine tenths of them singletons. The CDR3 has 13 residues. Trimming left V 8 bases short and J 0 bases short, with 10 bases between. This receptor was obtained from a man aged 45 to 65 with acute or convalescent COVID-19. The sequenced sample consisted of peripheral blood. The chain employs TRBV12-3 or TRBV12-4 and TRBJ1-1; D perhaps matches TRBD1 (5 bases). The CDR3 region is CASQPTVNTEAFF. In DNA form, the CDR3 reads TGTGCCAGCCAACCGACAGTGAACACTGAAGCTTTCTTT.